The next 27 T cell receptor beta chains were all read from a single sample in a study of shared clonotypes between healthy human individuals. Produced via immunoSEQ multiplex PCR; TCRdb's table is partial and in-frame only. The sample yields about 2 million clones, just under 95% seen once. Terminally differentiated effector memory CD45RA+ cells were excluded from the naive CD8 cells, which were CD45RO-negative and positively selected for CCR7. Specimen: naive CD8+ T cells sorted from blood. These TCRs come from a man younger than 35 in good health.

The gene calls are TRBV6-5 and TRBJ2-2; the D is unclear. Germline CDR1 and CDR2: MNHEY and SVGAGI. CDR3 length: 14 residues. The V gene lost 6 bases and the J gene lost 3 bases, with 11 bases spanning the gap. CDR3 in DNA: TGTGCCAGCAGCCGCATCAGTGACACCGGGGAGCTGTTTTTT. Its translation is CASSRISDTGELFF.

The chain links TRBV10-1 to TRBJ2-1; weak D call: TRBD2 (6 bases). CDR3 length: 18 residues. The V end lost 3 bases, the J end lost 1 base, and 19 bases lay between the germline ends. Germline values: CDR1 WNHNN, CDR2 SYGVQD (reference sequence). CDR3 residues: CASSDDLGGSRSYNEQFF. CDR3 DNA sequence: TGCGCCAGCAGTGATGATTTGGGGGGTAGCCGGTCCTACAATGAGCAGTTCTTC.

The chain is built from TRBV15 and TRBJ1-2, with 7 bases matching TRBD1. Unmatched junction bases numbered 9, after V lost 3 bases and J lost 2 bases. CDR1 is LNHNV and CDR2 is YYDKDF in the germline V gene (reference sequence). The CDR3 covers 16 residues. DNA for the CDR3: TGTGCCACCAGCAGGGTCCCAGGGACAGAGAACTATGGCTACACCTTC. The encoded protein is CATSRVPGTENYGYTF. The whole variable domain, filled in from reference TRBV15 and TRBJ1-2, reads DAMVIQNPRYQVTQFGKPVTLSCSQTLNHNVMYWYQQKSSQAPKLLFHYYDKDFNNEADTPDNFQSRRPNTSFCFLDIRSPGLGDTAMYLCATSRVPGTENYGYTFGSGTRLTVV.

V gene TRBV20-1 combines with J gene TRBJ2-7; D is unclear. The CDR3 runs to 9 residues. V was clipped by 8 bases and J by 8 bases, with 10 bases between them. CDR1 and CDR2 from the germline V gene are DFQATT and SNEGSKA (reference sequence). The CDR3, as DNA: TGCAGTTCACATCGGAAGCAGTACTTC. Its translation is CSSHRKQYF.

For this clone: The same CDR3 is also encoded by other DNA sequences in this sample. The V call is TRBV7-9, the J call TRBJ2-7; tentative D call: TRBD1 (5 bases). This CDR3 has 13 amino acids. The V gene lost 3 bases and the J gene lost 2 bases, with 8 bases spanning the gap. Germline loops: CDR1 SEHNR, CDR2 FQNEAQ (reference sequence). For the CDR3, the DNA is TGTGCCAGCAGCTTGCAGGGCACCTACGAGCAGTACTTC. Translating it yields CASSLQGTYEQYF.

Points on this clone: The sample holds other DNA sequences that translate to the same CDR3. CDR3 nucleotide sequence: TGTGCCAGCAGCTTAGGCCTCGGGACAGAAGCTTTCTTT. Translated, it gives CASSLGLGTEAFF. The chain uses TRBV13 and TRBJ1-1, with D possibly matching TRBD1 (6 bases). Trimming removed 0 bases at V and 8 bases at J, with 10 bases between. The V gene's germline CDR1 is PRHDT and CDR2 FYEKMQ (reference sequence). The CDR3 consists of 13 residues.

The chain links TRBV7-3 to TRBJ2-3; D remains ambiguous. Germline assignment: CDR1 SGHTA and CDR2 FQGTGA. V lost 1 base, J lost 0 bases, and 14 bases lay in between. This CDR3 spans 17 amino acids. The CDR3 protein is CASSLMGSLGSTDTQYF. CDR3 nucleotide sequence: TGTGCCAGCAGCTTAATGGGATCCTTAGGGAGCACAGATACGCAGTATTTT. Filled out from reference TRBV7-3 and TRBJ2-3, the complete variable domain reads GAGVSQTPSNKVTEKGKYVELRCDPISGHTALYWYRQSLGQGPEFLIYFQGTGAADDSGLPNDRFFAVRPEGSVSTLKIQRTERGDSAVYLCASSLMGSLGSTDTQYFGPGTRLTVL.

The rearrangement joins TRBV6-5 to TRBJ2-5; 9 nucleotides align to TRBD1. The CDR3 contains 13 residues. CDR1 is MNHEY and CDR2 is SVGAGI in the germline V gene. V lost 10 bases to trimming and J lost 5 bases; unmatched junction nucleotides: 8. The CDR3 here is CAIGTGSWETQYF. In DNA form, the CDR3 reads TGTGCCATCGGGACAGGGAGTTGGGAGACCCAGTACTTC.

CDR3 sequence (DNA): TGTGCCAGCAGCGTAGATGCCATTTCAGACAATGAGCAGTTCTTC. Its translation: CASSVDAISDNEQFF. This rearrangement joins TRBV9 to TRBJ2-1, with no clear D. The CDR3 is 15 amino acids. Germline V gives CDR1 SGDLS, CDR2 YYNGEE. The ends were cut back, 0 bases at V and 5 bases at J, with 12 bases in the middle.

The chain employs TRBV4-2 and TRBJ1-2; the D is unclear. The CDR3 loop spans 16 amino acids. Germline-derived CDR1 and CDR2 are LGHNA and YNFKEQ. The V gene lost 0 bases and the J gene lost 4 bases, with 15 bases spanning the gap. The CDR3 DNA follows: TGTGCCAGCAGCCAAGATCCTATCGCGGCGGCCTATGGCTACACCTTC. Encoded protein: CASSQDPIAAAYGYTF.

This chain links TRBV27 with TRBJ2-7, with 11 bases fitting TRBD2. With 5 bases clipped from V and 2 bases from J, the junction kept 8 bases outside the gene matches. Germline CDR1 is MNHEY and CDR2 is SMNVEV (reference sequence). The CDR3 consists of 16 residues. CDR3 sequence: CASSPLGTSGTYEQYF. In DNA form, the CDR3 reads TGTGCCAGCAGTCCCCTCGGGACTAGCGGTACCTACGAGCAGTACTTC.

In the case of this clone: Other DNA sequences in the same sample also yield this CDR3. V usage is TRBV5-1 and J usage is TRBJ2-5; 11 bases map to TRBD1. V was pared by 4 bases and J by 4 bases, with 6 bases of the junction left unmatched. The CDR3 is made up of 15 amino acids. From germline, CDR1 is SGHRS and CDR2 YFSETQ. The CDR3 DNA reads as TGCGCCAGCAGCCTGGGGACAGGGGGACGAGAGACCCAGTACTTC. It yields the protein CASSLGTGGRETQYF.

The chain recombines TRBV6-5 with TRBJ2-7; D is undetermined. The germline V gene has CDR1 MNHEY and CDR2 SVGAGI. The CDR3 spans 15 residues. Trimming removed 0 bases from V and 2 bases from J, with 11 bases in between. The CDR3 region is CASSYSIGETYEQYF. Here the CDR3 DNA reads TGTGCCAGCAGTTACTCGATTGGGGAAACCTACGAGCAGTACTTC.

The gene calls are TRBV5-4 and TRBJ1-2; D is perhaps TRBD1 (5 bases). V lost 5 bases and J 0 bases, leaving 8 bases between the germline ends. CDR1 SGHNT and CDR2 YYREEE come from the germline V gene (reference sequence). The CDR3 spans 13 residues. CDR3 amino acids: CASREGSNYGYTF. The CDR3 DNA follows: TGTGCCAGCAGGGAGGGGTCTAACTATGGCTACACCTTC.

The chain is built from TRBV27 and TRBJ1-5; perhaps TRBD1 as D (6 bases). Between the trimmed V and J ends, which lost 5 bases and 2 bases, there was a span of 16 bases. Germline values: CDR1 MNHEY, CDR2 SMNVEV (reference sequence). The CDR3 is 16 residues long. CDR3 sequence: CASSQQGVQGNQPQHF. In DNA form, the CDR3 reads TGTGCCAGCAGTCAACAGGGAGTTCAGGGCAATCAGCCCCAGCATTTT.

The CDR3 sequence: CASSLAGSTGELFF. CDR3 nucleotide sequence: TGTGCCAGTAGCCTAGCGGGAAGCACCGGGGAGCTGTTTTTT. This rearrangement joins TRBV19 to TRBJ2-2, with 9 bases aligning to TRBD2. Germline CDR1 reads LNHDA; CDR2 reads SQIVND (reference sequence). The CDR3 has 14 amino acids. V lost 6 bases and J lost 4; bases outside the gene matches: 3. The whole variable domain, remainder taken from reference TRBV19 and TRBJ2-2, is DGGITQSPKYLFRKEGQNVTLSCEQNLNHDAMYWYRQDPGQGLRLIYYSQIVNDFQKGDIAEGYSVSREKKESFPLTVTSAQKNPTAFYLCASSLAGSTGELFFGEGSRLTVL.

The chain has TRBV7-9 and TRBJ2-7; no clear D gene. Per the germline V gene, CDR1 is SEHNR and CDR2 is FQNEAQ (reference sequence). The V gene lost 1 base and the J gene lost 5 bases, with 12 bases spanning the gap. The CDR3 contains 14 residues. CDR3 sequence: CASSLEPAADEQYF. In nucleotides, the CDR3 is TGTGCCAGCAGCTTAGAACCCGCAGCCGACGAGCAGTACTTC.

The V gene is TRBV7-8, the J gene TRBJ2-1; no clear D gene. This CDR3 is 13 amino acids long. Germline CDR1 reads SGHVS; CDR2 reads FQNEAQ. Trimming took 3 bases from V and 5 from J, leaving 8 bases between them. The CDR3 protein is CASSFRANNEQFF. The CDR3 nucleotides read TGTGCCAGCAGCTTTCGCGCAAACAATGAGCAGTTCTTC.

This clone came up once. The V gene is TRBV4-1, the J gene TRBJ2-4; tentative D call: TRBD2 (6 bases). Trimming stripped 3 bases from V and 4 bases from J, with 19 bases between. The CDR3 loop spans 17 amino acids. Germline assignment: CDR1 MGHRA and CDR2 YSYEKL. As DNA, the CDR3 is TGCGCCAGCAGCCACCGATGGCTAGGGGAGGATAAAAACATTCAGTACTTC. Translated, it gives CASSHRWLGEDKNIQYF.

V is TRBV5-4 and J is TRBJ2-3, with 8 bases that match TRBD1. V lost 3 bases and J lost 1; bases outside the gene matches: 4. This CDR3 is built from 15 residues. Germline CDR1 and CDR2: SGHNT and YYREEE (reference sequence). The chain's CDR3 is CASSYPGGGTDTQYF. The CDR3 DNA sequence: TGTGCCAGCAGCTACCCAGGGGGCGGCACAGATACGCAGTATTTT.

This chain links TRBV9 with TRBJ1-3; no firm D call. Germline CDR1 SGDLS, CDR2 YYNGEE. V was clipped by 3 bases and J by 8 bases, with 6 bases between them. This CDR3 region has 11 residues. The CDR3 region has the DNA TGTGCCAGCAGCGCCGGTGACACCATATATTTT. Translation: CASSAGDTIYF.

The chain recombines TRBV15 with TRBJ2-7, with TRBD2 matching 7 bases. The CDR3 extends over 16 amino acids. Unmatched junction bases numbered 9, after V lost 2 bases and J lost 2 bases. Germline loops: CDR1 LNHNV, CDR2 YYDKDF (reference sequence). CDR3 nucleotide sequence: TGTGCCACCAGCAGAAACGGGGAGGGGATCACCTACGAGCAGTACTTC. Residues: CATSRNGEGITYEQYF.

V usage is TRBV6-1 and J usage is TRBJ2-7; D is uncertain. The CDR3 sequence is 16 residues long. V was clipped by 2 bases and J by 6 bases, with 20 bases between them. Germline V gene sequence: CDR1 MNHNS, CDR2 SASEGT. As DNA, the CDR3 is TGTGCCAGCAGTGAACTGGCAGCCCACTACTTGATCGAGCAGTACTTC. This sequence encodes CASSELAAHYLIEQYF.

The V gene is TRBV2, the J gene TRBJ1-3; D gene ambiguous. V shed 7 bases and J shed 0 bases, with 10 bases lying between them. The CDR3 has 14 residues. Germline CDR1 and CDR2: SNHLY and FYNNEI. The CDR3 is CASTADFSGNTIYF. In nucleotides, the CDR3 is TGTGCCAGCACGGCAGATTTCTCTGGAAACACCATATATTTT.

This clone showed up just a few times. The J gene is TRBJ2-5, the V gene TRBV7-2, with D unclear. Trimming left V 1 base short and J 2 bases short, with 8 bases between. Germline-derived CDR1 and CDR2 are SGHTA and FQGNSA. The CDR3 is made up of 14 amino acids. CDR3 sequence: CASSLGPPQETQYF. CDR3 DNA: TGTGCCAGCAGCTTAGGACCGCCGCAAGAGACCCAGTACTTC.

The V gene is TRBV19, the J gene TRBJ1-2; 7 nucleotides line up with TRBD1. Trimming cost V 3 bases and J 4 bases; bases outside gene matches: 5. The CDR3 has 14 amino acids. Germline CDR1 LNHDA, CDR2 SQIVND (reference sequence). The CDR3 spells CASSILTGPYGYTF. The DNA of the CDR3 is TGTGCCAGTAGTATTCTGACAGGGCCCTATGGCTACACCTTC. Based on the CDR3 plus reference TRBV19 and TRBJ1-2, the full variable domain is DGGITQSPKYLFRKEGQNVTLSCEQNLNHDAMYWYRQDPGQGLRLIYYSQIVNDFQKGDIAEGYSVSREKKESFPLTVTSAQKNPTAFYLCASSILTGPYGYTFGSGTRLTVV.

On this clone itself: Other nucleotide sequences in the sample specify the same CDR3. The chain is built from TRBV6-5 and TRBJ2-3; 8 nucleotides agree with TRBD2. The CDR3 spans 15 residues. CDR1 and CDR2 from the germline V gene are MNHEY and SVGAGI. J was trimmed by 0 bases and V by 4 bases; bases with no gene match: 3. CDR3 loop: CASSSLAGSTDTQYF. Here the CDR3 DNA reads TGTGCCAGCAGTTCGCTAGCGGGTAGCACAGATACGCAGTATTTT.